This entry concerns a single T cell receptor (beta chain). The source of the sample is a study of blood T cell repertoires in COVID-19. Only in-frame clones appear in the TCRdb table, and some are missing; sequencing was by immunoSEQ multiplex PCR. The data contain roughly 200,000 clones, approximately 84% of them singletons. The CDR3 has 15 residues. Germline CDR1 and CDR2: SEHNR and FQNEAQ (reference sequence). V was pared by 5 bases and J by 6 bases, with 2 bases of the junction left unmatched. This sequence joins TRBV7-9 and TRBJ2-1, with 15 bases lining up with TRBD2. The receptor's source is a man aged 50 to 60 with active or convalescent COVID-19. Sequenced material: peripheral blood. The CDR3 bases are TGTGCCAGCAGCCTGGGACTAGCGGGGGGCAATGAGCAGTTCTTC. Protein: CASSLGLAGGNEQFF. Complete variable domain (other parts from reference TRBV7-9 and TRBJ2-1): DTGVSQNPRHKITKRGQNVTFRCDPISEHNRLYWYRQTLGQGPEFLTYFQNEAQLEKSRLLSDRFSAERPKGSFSTLEIQRTEQGDSAMYLCASSLGLAGGNEQFFGPGTRLTVL.